This TCR beta chain was observed in a study of cytomegalovirus exposure and HLA in healthy donors. The CDR3 sequence is 18 residues long. Per germline, CDR1 MNHEY and CDR2 SMNVEV (reference sequence). V trimming: 2 bases; J trimming: 4 bases; junction bases outside the gene matches: 10. Study findings and constraints: The classifier, whose performance was assessed in both the original and validation cohorts, reportedly diagnosed cytomegalovirus status with high specificity and sensitivity. Sequencing depth roughly uniform across donors was assumed in presence/absence analyses. Rare TCR sequences predominated, though certain public TCRs were found in many donors.

About this clone itself: What it binds is unknown.

PCR employed 60 Vbeta and 13 Jbeta primers. TCRdb's copy holds only in-frame clones and misses some; the assay was immunoSEQ multiplex PCR. The profile shows about 140,000 clones, roughly 80% of them singletons. The genes are TRBV27 and TRBJ2-3; 12 bases line up with TRBD2. The material sequenced was PBMCs. The receptor comes from a female donor in good health and CMV-seronegative. The CDR3 reads CASSLQLTSGRGPDTQYF. The CDR3 bases are TGTGCCAGCAGTTTACAATTGACTAGCGGGAGAGGCCCAGATACGCAGTATTTT.